The present T cell receptor (beta chain) was sequenced within a study of cytomegalovirus exposure and HLA in healthy donors. Turning to the study itself: About 83 million unique TCRs from HLA-typed donors made up an early data release. Study-level points and caveats: Generally TCR sequences proved uncommon, though certain public TCRs appeared in numerous donors.

In the case of this clone: Its matching antigen is unknown.

The study ran its PCR with 60 Vbeta and 13 Jbeta primers. Some clones are missing from TCRdb's copy, which holds only in-frame ones; the method was immunoSEQ multiplex PCR. Here the sample spans about 130,000 clones, 76% being singletons. CDR3 length: 15 residues. Germline V gene data show CDR1 as SGHAT and CDR2 as FQNNGV. V was cut by 7 bases and J by 5 bases, with 20 bases left in between. This receptor was obtained from a man aged 50-60 years in good health and CMV-seronegative. Sequencing was done on a sample of PBMCs. The V gene is TRBV11-2, the J gene TRBJ2-5; perhaps TRBD1 as D (6 bases). CDR3 in amino acids: CASTQSRGNLETQYF. CDR3 bases: TGTGCCAGCACCCAAAGTAGGGGGAATTTGGAGACCCAGTACTTC.